A single sample gave rise to the 5 T cell receptor beta chains below, sequenced in a study of T cells in tuberculosis. The table came from immunoSEQ multiplex PCR; TCRdb's copy has only in-frame clones and leaves some out. The sample shows under 45,000 clones, 95% of them seen only once. The source material was PBMCs. Receptor source: a donor between 5 and 29 years old with latent tuberculosis or without tuberculosis infection.

The chain combines TRBV7-9 with TRBJ1-1; D is undetermined. Trimming shortened V by 5 bases and J by 13 bases, and 20 bases separated the two germline ends. Germline V gene lookup returns CDR1 SEHNR and CDR2 FQNEAQ (reference sequence). There are 13 residues in the CDR3. The CDR3: CASSHLGGDNGFF. CDR3 in DNA: TGTGCCAGCAGCCATTTAGGTGGTGACAATGGTTTCTTT. Full variable domain (rest looked up from reference TRBV7-9 and TRBJ1-1): DTGVSQNPRHKITKRGQNVTFRCDPISEHNRLYWYRQTLGQGPEFLTYFQNEAQLEKSRLLSDRFSAERPKGSFSTLEIQRTEQGDSAMYLCASSHLGGDNGFFGQGTRLTVV.

V and J are TRBV30 and TRBJ1-1, with TRBD1 as a possible D gene (5 bases). The V end was cut by 4 bases, the J end by 1 base, with 19 bases between. From germline, CDR1 is GTSNPN and CDR2 SVGIG (reference sequence). The CDR3 is made up of 16 amino acids. The CDR3 sequence: CAWTPPERGTNTEAFF. The CDR3 nucleotides read TGTGCCTGGACCCCCCCTGAACGGGGGACGAACACTGAAGCTTTCTTT.

V gene TRBV28 combines with J gene TRBJ2-2; D remains ambiguous. The CDR3 is 13 residues long. The V end was cut by 2 bases, the J end by 5 bases, with 6 bases between. Germline CDR1 reads MDHEN; CDR2 reads SYDVKM. The CDR3 DNA reads TGTGCCAGCAGTTTAGTCCCGACCGGGGAGCTGTTTTTT. This translates into CASSLVPTGELFF.

The chain couples TRBV28 to TRBJ2-1; D is possibly TRBD1 (6 bases). The CDR3 runs to 15 residues. CDR1 is MDHEN and CDR2 is SYDVKM in the germline V gene. V lost 1 base, J lost 8 bases, and 15 bases lay in between. CDR3 loop: CASSLFQGWSDEQFF. CDR3 coding DNA: TGTGCCAGCAGTTTATTTCAGGGGTGGTCGGATGAGCAGTTCTTC. The full variable domain, with the rest looked up from reference TRBV28 and TRBJ2-1, is DVKVTQSSRYLVKRTGEKVFLECVQDMDHENMFWYRQDPGLGLRLIYFSYDVKMKEKGDIPEGYSVSREKKERFSLILESASTNQTSMYLCASSLFQGWSDEQFFGPGTRLTVL.

The rearrangement joins TRBV19 to TRBJ1-5; D possibly corresponds to TRBD1 (5 bases). Trimming took off 8 bases at V and 4 bases at J, with 15 bases between the two ends. The CDR3 contains 14 residues. The germline gives CDR1 LNHDA, CDR2 SQIVND (reference sequence). The chain's CDR3 is CASGRWGGNQPQHF. DNA for the CDR3: TGTGCCAGTGGCAGATGGGGGGGGAATCAGCCCCAGCATTTT.